A selection of T cell receptor beta chains follows, all from one sample in a study of blood T cell repertoires in COVID-19. Produced via immunoSEQ multiplex PCR; TCRdb's table is partial and in-frame only. The repertoire holds 200,000 to 250,000 clones, with about nine tenths as singletons. The sequencing sample was made of peripheral blood. The receptors originated from a woman aged 55-70 years with acute or convalescent COVID-19. CDR3s include the opening cysteine and the closing phenylalanine or tryptophan. The D gene is left open where the match is weak. The listing skips clone size in some rows; elsewhere it reads once, few, many or a size class.

V: TRBV18; J: TRBJ1-5; D: .; size: .; CDR3: CASSPEGLYSNQPQHF; DNA: TGTGCCAGCTCCCCCGAGGGCCTCTATAGCAATCAGCCCCAGCATTTT
V: TRBV19; J: TRBJ2-3; D: .; size: .; CDR3: CASSNRNPFSDTQYF; DNA: TGTGCCAGTAGTAACAGGAACCCATTTTCAGATACGCAGTATTTT
V: TRBV19; J: TRBJ2-7; D: TRBD2; size: once; CDR3: CASSITTSWAYEQYF; DNA: TGTGCCAGTAGTATAACGACTAGCTGGGCTTACGAGCAGTACTTC
V: TRBV27; J: TRBJ2-7; D: TRBD2; size: few; CDR3: CASSLGGGGVYEQYF; DNA: TGTGCCAGCAGTTTGGGCGGCGGGGGTGTGTACGAGCAGTACTTC
V: TRBV24-1; J: TRBJ2-1; D: TRBD2; size: few; CDR3: CATSDLQSGSGNEQFF; DNA: TGTGCCACCAGTGATTTGCAAAGCGGGAGCGGCAATGAGCAGTTCTTC
V: TRBV7-2; J: TRBJ2-7; D: TRBD1; size: .; CDR3: CASSLGQGREIF; DNA: TGTGCCAGCAGCTTAGGACAGGGTCGAGAGATTTTC
V: TRBV7-8; J: TRBJ2-7; D: TRBD1; size: .; CDR3: CASSLAQVGQGGSYEQYF; DNA: TGTGCCAGCAGCTTAGCGCAGGTGGGACAGGGCGGAAGCTACGAGCAGTACTTC
V: TRBV30; J: TRBJ2-7; D: .; size: .; CDR3: CAWSPLTGDEQYF; DNA: TGTGCCTGGAGTCCCTTGACGGGAGACGAGCAGTACTTC
V: TRBV19; J: TRBJ2-7; D: .; size: .; CDR3: CASSPPTGSAYEQYF; DNA: TGTGCCAGTAGTCCGCCGACAGGTTCAGCTTACGAGCAGTACTTC
V: TRBV19; J: TRBJ1-4; D: .; size: .; CDR3: CASSFYRVPTNEKLFF; DNA: TGTGCCAGTAGTTTCTACAGGGTCCCAACTAATGAAAAACTGTTTTTT
V: TRBV19; J: TRBJ1-3; D: .; size: .; CDR3: CASSPRDTGNTIYF; DNA: TGTGCCAGTAGTCCCCGGGACACTGGAAACACCATATATTTT
V: TRBV18; J: TRBJ1-4; D: .; size: .; CDR3: CASSPTDRSGKLFF; DNA: TGTGCCAGCTCACCGACAGACCGAAGTGGAAAACTGTTTTTT
V: TRBV7-3; J: TRBJ2-1; D: .; size: .; CDR3: CASSFSIGNEQFF; DNA: TGTGCCAGCAGCTTCTCCATCGGCAATGAGCAGTTCTTC
V: TRBV5-1; J: TRBJ2-5; D: .; size: .; CDR3: CASSFRGTGETQYF; DNA: TGCGCCAGCAGCTTTCGCGGGACTGGAGAGACCCAGTACTTC
V: TRBV28; J: TRBJ2-3; D: .; size: .; CDR3: CASALSGRSTDTQYF; DNA: TGTGCCAGCGCCTTGTCGGGTCGGAGCACAGATACGCAGTATTTT
V: TRBV7-9; J: TRBJ1-5; D: .; size: .; CDR3: CASSLGGLNQPQHF; DNA: TGTGCCAGCAGCTTGGGGGGGCTCAATCAGCCCCAGCATTTT
V: TRBV29-1; J: TRBJ2-3; D: .; size: .; CDR3: CSLKQGGPDTQYF; DNA: TGCAGCCTTAAACAGGGCGGGCCAGATACGCAGTATTTT
V: TRBV18; J: TRBJ2-7; D: .; size: .; CDR3: CASSPGPGGGGEQYF; DNA: TGTGCCAGCTCACCAGGGCCTGGGGGCGGGGGCGAGCAGTACTTC
V: TRBV11-3; J: TRBJ2-1; D: .; size: .; CDR3: CASSPSDYSYNEQFF; DNA: TGTGCCAGCAGCCCTTCGGACTACTCCTACAATGAGCAGTTCTTC
V: TRBV24-1; J: TRBJ1-1; D: TRBD1; size: .; CDR3: CATSDLPPSSDRGKTEAFF; DNA: TGTGCCACCAGTGATTTGCCCCCCAGTTCGGACAGGGGTAAAACTGAAGCTTTCTTT
V: TRBV7-6; J: TRBJ1-1; D: .; size: .; CDR3: CASSSPFGRLTEAFF; DNA: TGTGCCAGCAGCTCCCCCTTTGGCAGACTCACTGAAGCTTTCTTT
V: TRBV11-3; J: TRBJ2-1; D: TRBD2; size: .; CDR3: CASSSRTSGRINEQFF; DNA: TGTGCCAGCAGCTCACGGACTAGCGGGAGGATTAATGAGCAGTTCTTC
V: TRBV20-1; J: TRBJ2-1; D: .; size: .; CDR3: CSAYAGEQFF; DNA: TGCAGTGCCTACGCGGGCGAGCAGTTCTTC
V: TRBV5-1; J: TRBJ1-5; D: .; size: .; CDR3: CASSPSPTGGNQPQHF; DNA: TGCGCCAGCAGCCCCTCACCGACAGGCGGCAATCAGCCCCAGCATTTT
V: TRBV27; J: TRBJ2-1; D: .; size: .; CDR3: CASSLLPLAEQFF; DNA: TGTGCCAGCAGTTTACTCCCTCTGGCTGAGCAGTTCTTC
V: TRBV24-1; J: TRBJ2-3; D: TRBD1; size: .; CDR3: CATSERTGGADTQYF; DNA: TGTGCCACCAGTGAGAGGACAGGGGGGGCAGATACGCAGTATTTT
V: TRBV2; J: TRBJ1-6; D: TRBD1; size: few; CDR3: CASSPRGQGSSPLHF; DNA: TGTGCCAGCAGTCCCCGCGGACAGGGGAGTTCACCCCTCCACTTT
V: TRBV27; J: TRBJ1-6; D: TRBD1; size: .; CDR3: CASSLGRGLSPLHF; DNA: TGTGCCAGCAGTTTAGGCAGGGGGCTTTCACCCCTCCACTTT
V: TRBV3-1/TRBV3-2; J: TRBJ2-7; D: .; size: .; CDR3: CASSQDRSFTAEQYF; DNA: TGTGCCAGCAGCCAAGACCGTTCCTTCACTGCCGAGCAGTACTTC
V: TRBV19; J: TRBJ2-5; D: .; size: .; CDR3: CASSPQGLRETQYF; DNA: TGTGCCAGTAGTCCACAGGGTCTTCGGGAGACCCAGTACTTC